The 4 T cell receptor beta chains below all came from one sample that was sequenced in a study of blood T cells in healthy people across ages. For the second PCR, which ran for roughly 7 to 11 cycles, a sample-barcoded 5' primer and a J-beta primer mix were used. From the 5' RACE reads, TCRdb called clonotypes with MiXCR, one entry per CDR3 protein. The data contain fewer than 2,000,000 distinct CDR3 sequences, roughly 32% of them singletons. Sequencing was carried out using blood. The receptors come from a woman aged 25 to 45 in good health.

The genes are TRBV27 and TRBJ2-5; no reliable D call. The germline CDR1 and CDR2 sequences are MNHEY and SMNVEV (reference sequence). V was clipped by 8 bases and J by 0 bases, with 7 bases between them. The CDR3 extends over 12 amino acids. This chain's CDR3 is CASGWYQETQYF. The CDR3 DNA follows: TGTGCCAGCGGCTGGTACCAAGAGACCCAGTACTTC.

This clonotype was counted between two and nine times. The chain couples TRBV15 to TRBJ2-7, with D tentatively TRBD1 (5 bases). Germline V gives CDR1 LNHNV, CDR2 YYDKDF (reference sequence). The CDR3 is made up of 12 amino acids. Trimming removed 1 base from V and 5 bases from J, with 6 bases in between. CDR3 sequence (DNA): TGTGCCACCAGCAGAGGCAGGGACGAGCAGTACTTC. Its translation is CATSRGRDEQYF. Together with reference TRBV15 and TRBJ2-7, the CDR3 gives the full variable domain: DAMVIQNPRYQVTQFGKPVTLSCSQTLNHNVMYWYQQKSSQAPKLLFHYYDKDFNNEADTPDNFQSRRPNTSFCFLDIRSPGLGDTAMYLCATSRGRDEQYFGPGTRLTVT.

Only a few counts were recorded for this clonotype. CDR3 in DNA: TGCAGCGTTGGGGCGGAGGGGACCTTCACCGGGGAGCTGTTTTTT. Protein: CSVGAEGTFTGELFF. The chain joins TRBV29-1 to TRBJ2-2; weak D call: TRBD2 (6 bases). The V gene's germline CDR1 is SQVTM and CDR2 ANQGSEA. Trimming shortened V by 4 bases and J by 4 bases, and 16 bases separated the two germline ends. The CDR3 runs to 15 residues.

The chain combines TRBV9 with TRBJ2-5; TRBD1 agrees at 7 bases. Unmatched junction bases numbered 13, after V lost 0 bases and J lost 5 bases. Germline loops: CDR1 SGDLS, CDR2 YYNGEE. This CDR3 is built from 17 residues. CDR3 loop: CASSVGLNRGPPETQYF. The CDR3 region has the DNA TGTGCCAGCAGCGTAGGGCTTAACAGGGGCCCCCCGGAGACCCAGTACTTC.